This TCR beta chain is drawn from a study of response to subunit inactivated influenza vaccine. The CDR3 is 16 amino acids. V lost 1 base and J 1 base, leaving 13 bases between the germline ends. Germline CDR1 is SNHLY and CDR2 is FYNNEI. In this sample, this clonotype turned up a few times. TCRdb re-called the RT-PCR reads through MiXCR, storing one row per CDR3 protein. The sample includes some 200,000 distinct CDR3 sequences, less than 15% of them seen just once. These data were also reused for a study on T cells expressing NK-cell markers. From that study: Production of TCR beta cDNA relied on 5'RACE template switching with UMIs. Sorting was restricted to alpha-beta TCR T cells by an anti-gamma-delta TCR antibody in several experiments.

Material: CD8+ T cells sorted from PBMCs, obtained less than 13 days after vaccination. The source is a man aged 50 or older who received an inactivated influenza vaccine. V and J are TRBV2 and TRBJ2-5; D is undetermined. The CDR3, as DNA: TGTGCCAGCAGTGAAGTGGCGGAAGTCTTCCAAGAGACCCAGTACTTC. It encodes CASSEVAEVFQETQYF.